These 21 T cell receptor beta chains came from one sample sequenced in a study of T cell responses to AZD1222 COVID-19 vaccine. The assay was immunoSEQ multiplex PCR, and TCRdb's table has in-frame clones only and misses some. The data show 100,000 to 120,000 clones, more than 70% seen once. The sample in question was peripheral blood, obtained 28 days after the second AZD1222 dose. The receptor set was obtained from an adult who received the AZD1222 COVID-19 vaccine.

J is TRBJ1-6 and V is TRBV19, with a tentative D call TRBD1 (6 bases). CDR1 is LNHDA, CDR2 SQIVND, per germline (reference sequence). The CDR3 loop spans 14 amino acids. V shed 7 bases and J shed 7 bases, with 14 bases lying between them. Written as DNA, the CDR3 is TGTGCCAGTACCCGGGGGGGCCTCAATTCACCCCTCCACTTT. It translates to CASTRGGLNSPLHF. Full variable domain (rest looked up from reference TRBV19 and TRBJ1-6): DGGITQSPKYLFRKEGQNVTLSCEQNLNHDAMYWYRQDPGQGLRLIYYSQIVNDFQKGDIAEGYSVSREKKESFPLTVTSAQKNPTAFYLCASTRGGLNSPLHFGNGTRLTVT.

A single count supports this clone. The genes are TRBV21-1 and TRBJ1-2; the table names TRBD1, a call not compared with the DNA. TRBV21-1 is described as a pseudogene. CDR3 length: 15 amino acids. CDR3 DNA sequence: TGTGCCAGCAGCGACGCACAGGGGCATTTCTATGGCTACACCTTC. As protein: CASSDAQGHFYGYTF.

The chain combines TRBV11-2 with TRBJ1-1; no clear D gene. CDR3 length: 15 residues. The germline V and J ends were trimmed by 1 base and 2 bases, with 11 bases remaining between them. Germline V CDR1 and CDR2: SGHAT, FQNNGV. CDR3 protein: CASSLGLWGNTEAFF. In nucleotides, the CDR3 is TGTGCCAGCAGCTTAGGTTTGTGGGGAAACACTGAAGCTTTCTTT.

This clone has only a few counts. The chain has TRBV7-9 and TRBJ1-1; a possible D gene is TRBD1 (6 bases). V lost 5 bases to trimming and J lost 10 bases, with 17 bases between them. The CDR3 is 13 amino acids. Germline V CDR1 and CDR2: SEHNR, FQNEAQ (reference sequence). CDR3 coding DNA: TGTGCCAGCAGCCCGCGGACAGTCTTTGGAGCTTTCTTT. It yields the protein CASSPRTVFGAFF. The full variable domain, in which reference TRBV7-9 and TRBJ1-1 provide the parts outside the CDR3, is DTGVSQNPRHKITKRGQNVTFRCDPISEHNRLYWYRQTLGQGPEFLTYFQNEAQLEKSRLLSDRFSAERPKGSFSTLEIQRTEQGDSAMYLCASSPRTVFGAFFGQGTRLTVV.

The chain couples TRBV12-5 to TRBJ2-7, with 10 positions matching TRBD2. CDR1 and CDR2 from the germline V gene are LGHNT and FRNRAP. V lost 1 base, J lost 4 bases, and 10 bases stayed unmatched. This CDR3 has 17 residues. This chain's CDR3 is CASGLDRTGTSEYEQYF. The DNA for the CDR3 is TGTGCTAGTGGTTTGGACCGGACCGGGACTAGCGAGTACGAGCAGTACTTC.

The V and J genes are TRBV7-2 and TRBJ1-2; a possible D gene is TRBD1 (6 bases). The CDR3 covers 14 residues. Germline CDR1 and CDR2: SGHTA and FQGNSA. V lost 5 bases, J lost 4 bases, and 14 bases lay in between. This CDR3 reads CASSAQGQFYGYTF. For the CDR3, the DNA is TGTGCCAGCAGCGCGCAGGGGCAATTCTATGGCTACACCTTC.

This chain connects TRBV2 to TRBJ1-6; D may be TRBD1 (6 bases). V gave up 2 bases and J gave up 5 bases, with 10 bases separating them. The V gene's germline CDR1 is SNHLY and CDR2 FYNNEI. This CDR3 has 15 amino acids. This CDR3 is CASSEQGTNNSPLHF. CDR3 sequence (DNA): TGTGCCAGCAGTGAACAGGGGACAAATAATTCACCCCTCCACTTT.

The gene calls are TRBV10-3 and TRBJ2-7; no firm D call. The germline CDR1 and CDR2 sequences are ENHRY and SYGVKD. This CDR3 has 12 amino acids. Trimming shortened V by 9 bases and J by 2 bases, and 11 bases separated the two germline ends. CDR3 region: CAIRAQTYEQYF. Written as DNA, the CDR3 is TGTGCCATACGGGCGCAGACCTACGAGCAGTACTTC.

The chain is built from TRBV6-2 or TRBV6-3 and TRBJ1-6; perhaps TRBD1 as D (5 bases). CDR1 is MNHEY and CDR2 is SVGEGT in the germline V gene. The CDR3 contains 14 residues. Trimming stripped 2 bases from V and 9 bases from J, with 11 bases between. The CDR3: CASSYPGDSSPLHF. CDR3 DNA sequence: TGTGCCAGCAGTTACCCAGGCGACAGTTCACCCCTCCACTTT.

V gene TRBV7-3 combines with J gene TRBJ1-3, with D possibly being TRBD1 (5 bases). Per the germline V gene, CDR1 is SGHTA and CDR2 is FQGTGA. The germline V and J ends were trimmed by 8 bases and 1 base, with 12 bases remaining between them. This CDR3 is 14 amino acids long. This chain's CDR3 is CASEGHRSGNTIYF. In DNA, the CDR3 is TGTGCCAGCGAAGGACACCGATCTGGAAACACCATATATTTT.

This clone appeared many times. The rearrangement links TRBV2 to TRBJ2-7; D is possibly TRBD2 (5 bases). The CDR3 contains 13 residues. Between the trimmed V and J ends, which lost 3 bases and 5 bases, there was a span of 11 bases. Looked up from germline, CDR1 is SNHLY and CDR2 is FYNNEI. The DNA for the CDR3 is TGTGCCAGCAGTGATCGGCCGAGGGACGAGCAGTACTTC. Protein product: CASSDRPRDEQYF.

The V call is TRBV5-4, the J call TRBJ1-4, with 11 bases matching TRBD1. Germline CDR1 SGHNT, CDR2 YYREEE (reference sequence). This CDR3 is built from 15 residues. The V gene end was trimmed by 3 bases and the J gene end by 8 bases; junction bases not matched to a gene: 6. The CDR3 DNA sequence: TGTGCCAGCAGCTCGGGACAGGGGGTTCGGGAAAAACTGTTTTTT. This translates into CASSSGQGVREKLFF.

V is TRBV9 and J is TRBJ1-1, with TRBD1 matching over 12 bases. CDR1 is SGDLS, CDR2 YYNGEE, per germline. The trim removed 4 bases at V and 0 bases at J, leaving 7 bases unmatched. The CDR3 spans 17 residues. The CDR3 region is CASSLGQGAPLNTEAFF. The DNA of the CDR3 is TGTGCCAGCAGCCTGGGACAGGGGGCGCCATTGAACACTGAAGCTTTCTTT.

This sequence joins TRBV19 and TRBJ2-6; 8 bases align to TRBD1. The CDR3 consists of 16 residues. V was pared by 8 bases and J by 3 bases, with 9 bases of the junction left unmatched. Germline V gives CDR1 LNHDA, CDR2 SQIVND (reference sequence). The CDR3, as DNA: TGTGCCAGTCGAAGGGGACAGGCGGATGGGGCCAACGTCCTGACTTTC. Translated: CASRRGQADGANVLTF.

The J gene is TRBJ1-5, the V gene TRBV19; no clear D gene. Germline values: CDR1 LNHDA, CDR2 SQIVND (reference sequence). Trimming left V 0 bases short and J 2 bases short, with 17 bases between. This CDR3 has 18 residues. The CDR3 DNA is TGTGCCAGTAGTATAGATCCCGGCGGGTTTGGACGCAATCAGCCCCAGCATTTT. As protein: CASSIDPGGFGRNQPQHF.

The V gene is TRBV7-2, the J gene TRBJ2-3, with 12 bases fitting TRBD2. This CDR3 comprises 16 residues. Germline CDR1 reads SGHTA; CDR2 reads FQGNSA. Trimming cost V 3 bases and J 1 base; bases outside gene matches: 2. The CDR3 DNA is TGTGCCAGCAGCTTCCGACTAGCGGGGGGCACAGATACGCAGTATTTT. Its protein is CASSFRLAGGTDTQYF.

This chain joins TRBV13 and TRBJ1-2; no clear D. V lost 0 bases to trimming and J lost 1 base, with 6 bases between them. CDR3 length: 14 amino acids. Per germline, CDR1 PRHDT and CDR2 FYEKMQ (reference sequence). The CDR3 sequence: CASSLGAINYGYTF. The CDR3 DNA follows: TGTGCCAGCAGCTTAGGGGCGATTAACTATGGCTACACCTTC.

The chain carries TRBV6-5 and TRBJ1-4; 8 bases align to TRBD1. The V segment lost 6 bases and the J segment 8 bases; nucleotides outside the gene matches: 8. The CDR3 sequence is 14 residues long. Per germline, CDR1 MNHEY and CDR2 SVGAGI. The DNA for the CDR3 is TGTGCCAGCAGGAGGGACAGGATTGACGAAAAACTGTTTTTT. Protein product: CASRRDRIDEKLFF.

V is TRBV5-6 and J is TRBJ1-3; no definite D call. Germline values: CDR1 SGHDT, CDR2 YYEEEE. With 0 bases removed from V and 0 bases from J, the gap between germline ends came to 7 bases. This CDR3 comprises 15 residues. CDR3 bases: TGTGCCAGCAGCTTGGCCCCGAGCTCTGGAAACACCATATATTTT. Protein product: CASSLAPSSGNTIYF.

The chain recombines TRBV27 with TRBJ1-2, with 8 positions matching TRBD1. V gave up 2 bases and J gave up 4 bases; unmatched junction bases: 6. CDR3 size: 15 residues. In germline, CDR1 is MNHEY, CDR2 SMNVEV (reference sequence). The CDR3 DNA follows: TGTGCCAGCAGTTTAAATGGACAGGGTTTCTATGGCTACACCTTC. Amino acid sequence: CASSLNGQGFYGYTF.

V is TRBV15 and J is TRBJ2-7; no definite D call. The CDR3 runs 16 residues. In germline, CDR1 is LNHNV, CDR2 YYDKDF (reference sequence). Deletions cut 0 bases from V and 3 bases from J, with 15 bases between. The CDR3 sequence is CATSRDIDTKLYEQYF. In DNA, the CDR3 is TGTGCCACCAGCAGAGATATCGACACCAAACTCTACGAGCAGTACTTC.